This TCR beta chain derives from a study of T cells expressing NK-cell markers. Germline V gene lookup returns CDR1 SGHTA and CDR2 FQGNSA. The length of the CDR3 is 16 residues. TCRdb re-called the 5' RACE reads; every CDR3 protein appears as one record, without DNA. The sample's table shows roughly 430,000 distinct CDR3 sequences. Sequencing was done on a sample of blood T cells: a sorted CD56 or NKG2C T cell subset, CD4+ or CD8+ T cells, or bulk PBMC T cells (not recorded which). The chain combines TRBV7-2 with TRBJ1-6; TCRdb gives TRBD1 as the D gene, but with no DNA this cannot be confirmed. This receptor was taken from a woman between 18 and 69 years old in good health. CDR3 residues: CASTKGTGVYNSPLHF.